This entry lists 26 T cell receptor beta chains sequenced from one sample in a study of cytomegalovirus exposure and HLA in healthy donors. In the PCR, 60 Vbeta and 13 Jbeta primers were used. Repertoires were generated with immunoSEQ multiplex PCR, while TCRdb's copy carries only in-frame clones and drops some. The sample has 40,000 to 65,000 clones. The sequencing sample was made of PBMCs. Receptors originate from a middle-aged man in good health and CMV-seropositive.

The CDR3 nucleotides read TGCAGCGTTGAAGACGGGACTGACTATGGCTACACCTTC. This encodes CSVEDGTDYGYTF. The chain recombines TRBV29-1 with TRBJ1-2, with D possibly TRBD1 on 5 matching bases. The CDR3 has 13 residues. The V gene's germline CDR1 is SQVTM and CDR2 ANQGSEA. Deletions cut 0 bases from V and 3 bases from J, with 8 bases between.

The J gene is TRBJ1-2, the V gene TRBV29-1, with TRBD1 identical over 7 bases. Per germline, CDR1 SQVTM and CDR2 ANQGSEA. This CDR3 has 11 residues. The V gene end was trimmed by 4 bases and the J gene end by 6 bases; junction bases not matched to a gene: 2. Written as DNA, the CDR3 is TGCAGCGTTGGGGACAGTAATGGCTACACCTTC. It encodes CSVGDSNGYTF.

The chain employs TRBV6-6 and TRBJ2-1, with D maybe TRBD1 (5 bases). The length of the CDR3 is 16 residues. CDR1 is MNHNY and CDR2 is SVGAGI in the germline V gene (reference sequence). Trimming stripped 5 bases from V and 0 bases from J, with 14 bases between. For the CDR3, the DNA is TGTGCCAGCAGTCGCAGGGCGGCTGGCTCCTACAATGAGCAGTTCTTC. Protein product: CASSRRAAGSYNEQFF.

The rearrangement joins TRBV2 to TRBJ2-1; 10 positions agree with TRBD2. V shed 6 bases, J shed 7 bases, and the junction held 9 bases outside the gene matches. This CDR3 region has 15 residues. Per the germline V gene, CDR1 is SNHLY and CDR2 is FYNNEI. CDR3 loop: CASRRLAGAVNEQFF. CDR3 bases: TGTGCCAGCAGAAGGCTAGCGGGAGCAGTGAATGAGCAGTTCTTC.

The V gene is TRBV7-9, the J gene TRBJ1-4, with 7 nucleotides matching TRBD1. V lost 0 bases to trimming and J lost 7 bases; unmatched junction nucleotides: 2. Germline V gene lookup returns CDR1 SEHNR and CDR2 FQNEAQ (reference sequence). The CDR3 sequence is 14 residues long. In DNA form, the CDR3 reads TGTGCCAGCAGCTTAGCGGGGGACAGTGAAAAACTGTTTTTT. Translation: CASSLAGDSEKLFF.

The rearrangement links TRBV27 to TRBJ2-7; TRBD2 matches at 9 bases. The CDR3 has 15 residues. J lost 2 bases, V lost 2 bases, and 4 bases had no gene match. Germline CDR1 MNHEY, CDR2 SMNVEV (reference sequence). The CDR3 region has the DNA TGTGCCAGCAGTTTAGGACTAGCGTCCACCTACGAGCAGTACTTC. It codes for CASSLGLASTYEQYF.

This chain connects TRBV7-2 to TRBJ1-1, with D possibly TRBD1 on 6 matching bases. Germline assignment: CDR1 SGHTA and CDR2 FQGNSA. This CDR3 contains 15 residues. V lost 5 bases, J lost 5 bases, and 18 bases lay in between. CDR3 sequence (DNA): TGTGCCAGCAGCCTTCCGTGGGGGGGGCGGACTGAAGCTTTCTTT. Amino acids: CASSLPWGGRTEAFF.

The J gene is TRBJ2-5, the V gene TRBV28, with unresolved D. The CDR3 contains 12 residues. CDR1 MDHEN and CDR2 SYDVKM come from the germline V gene. With 2 bases removed from V and 5 bases from J, the gap between germline ends came to 6 bases. CDR3 sequence (DNA): TGTGCCAGCAGTTTAGGGCCCGAGACCCAGTACTTC. As protein: CASSLGPETQYF. Using reference TRBV28 and TRBJ2-5 for the parts outside the CDR3, the full variable domain is DVKVTQSSRYLVKRTGEKVFLECVQDMDHENMFWYRQDPGLGLRLIYFSYDVKMKEKGDIPEGYSVSREKKERFSLILESASTNQTSMYLCASSLGPETQYFGPGTRLLVL.

The gene calls are TRBV29-1 and TRBJ1-1; 9 bases map to TRBD1. From germline, CDR1 is SQVTM and CDR2 ANQGSEA. This CDR3 has 17 residues. V shed 1 base and J 5 bases; nucleotides not matched to a gene: 14. The DNA for the CDR3 is TGCAGCGTTGAAGGTCTTGAACAGGGGGCTTGGGAAACTGAAGCTTTCTTT. Residues: CSVEGLEQGAWETEAFF.

V usage is TRBV2 and J usage is TRBJ2-2; D unresolved. The CDR3 is 14 amino acids. Germline-derived CDR1 and CDR2 are SNHLY and FYNNEI. The V gene lost 7 bases and the J gene lost 0 bases, with 9 bases spanning the gap. CDR3 region: CASKFSANTGELFF. CDR3 sequence (DNA): TGTGCCAGCAAATTCAGCGCGAACACCGGGGAGCTGTTTTTT. The entire variable domain, with the rest obtained from reference TRBV2 and TRBJ2-2, is as follows: EPEVTQTPSHQVTQMGQEVILRCVPISNHLYFYWYRQILGQKVEFLVSFYNNEISEKSEIFDDQFSVERPDGSNFTLKIRSTKLEDSAMYFCASKFSANTGELFFGEGSRLTVL.

The CDR3 bases are TGTGCCAGCAGCCCGATGACAGCAGGCTATGGCTACACCTTC. This sequence encodes CASSPMTAGYGYTF. The V gene is TRBV9, the J gene TRBJ1-2; D is possibly TRBD1 (5 bases). CDR3 length equals 14 residues. CDR1 and CDR2 from the germline V gene are SGDLS and YYNGEE. V lost 4 bases and J lost 4, with 14 bases in between.

The chain is built from TRBV29-1 and TRBJ2-5; TRBD2 might be the D (6 bases). Trimming took 0 bases from V and 4 from J, leaving 6 bases between them. The CDR3 has 12 amino acids. Per the germline V gene, CDR1 is SQVTM and CDR2 is ANQGSEA. CDR3 region: CSVEEEGETQYF. The CDR3 DNA is TGCAGCGTTGAAGAGGAGGGAGAGACCCAGTACTTC.

The chain employs TRBV7-2 and TRBJ1-5; 7 nucleotides line up with TRBD1. Germline CDR1 and CDR2: SGHTA and FQGNSA. The CDR3 has 15 amino acids. The V segment lost 1 base and the J segment 4 bases; nucleotides outside the gene matches: 4. The CDR3 sequence is CASSLDPGGNQPQHF. The DNA for the CDR3 is TGTGCCAGCAGCTTAGACCCAGGGGGAAATCAGCCCCAGCATTTT.

V gene TRBV7-2 combines with J gene TRBJ2-7; 11 bases are shared with TRBD2. The CDR3 is 17 amino acids. Trimming took 0 bases from V and 3 from J; bases not matched to a gene: 7. Germline assignment: CDR1 SGHTA and CDR2 FQGNSA. CDR3 sequence reads: CASSLAPSGGTRYEQYF. CDR3 DNA sequence: TGTGCCAGCAGCTTAGCTCCTAGCGGGGGGACCCGCTACGAGCAGTACTTC.

V is TRBV18 and J is TRBJ2-1; 7 nucleotides line up with TRBD2. Germline trimming cut 6 bases from V and 5 bases from J; bases unmatched to any gene: 10. Germline CDR1 and CDR2: KGHSH and LQKENI. The CDR3 runs 15 residues. The chain's CDR3 is CASSPTSGANNEQFF. The CDR3 nucleotides read TGTGCCAGCTCCCCCACAAGCGGGGCCAACAATGAGCAGTTCTTC.

The rearrangement links TRBV18 to TRBJ2-1; 8 nucleotides align to TRBD2. Germline loops: CDR1 KGHSH, CDR2 LQKENI. Trimming cost V 3 bases and J 4 bases; bases outside gene matches: 2. The length of the CDR3 is 14 residues. CDR3 sequence (DNA): TGTGCCAGCTCACCCGGGACTAGTTACAATGAGCAGTTCTTC. Its translation: CASSPGTSYNEQFF. Complete variable domain (other parts from reference TRBV18 and TRBJ2-1): NAGVMQNPRHLVRRRGQEARLRCSPMKGHSHVYWYRQLPEEGLKFMVYLQKENIIDESGMPKERFSAEFPKEGPSILRIQQVVRGDSAAYFCASSPGTSYNEQFFGPGTRLTVL.

The CDR3 loop reads CASSLRYRGLYEQYF. The DNA of the CDR3 is TGTGCCAGCAGCTTGCGTTACAGGGGGTTGTACGAGCAGTACTTC. The chain uses TRBV5-6 and TRBJ2-7; 8 nucleotides align to TRBD1. Germline values: CDR1 SGHDT, CDR2 YYEEEE. The CDR3 runs 15 residues. The ends lost 1 base at V and 4 bases at J; junction bases unmatched: 7.

The chain has TRBV18 and TRBJ2-5, with 7 bases identical to TRBD1. Germline assignment: CDR1 KGHSH and CDR2 LQKENI. There are 15 residues in the CDR3. With 2 bases clipped from V and 4 bases from J, the junction kept 7 bases outside the gene matches. The CDR3 sequence is CASSPIPGTAETQYF. DNA of the CDR3: TGTGCCAGCTCACCAATTCCCGGGACAGCAGAGACCCAGTACTTC.

The V gene is TRBV28, the J gene TRBJ1-4; 7 nucleotides agree with TRBD1. The CDR3 consists of 15 residues. The germline gives CDR1 MDHEN, CDR2 SYDVKM. Unmatched junction bases numbered 11, after V lost 6 bases and J lost 7 bases. CDR3 sequence reads: CASRGSQGWGEKLFF. The CDR3 nucleotides read TGTGCCAGCAGAGGATCACAGGGGTGGGGTGAAAAACTGTTTTTT.

This sequence joins TRBV4-2 and TRBJ1-1, with no clear D. V lost 0 bases and J 2 bases, leaving 7 bases between the germline ends. This CDR3 comprises 14 residues. Germline V gives CDR1 LGHNA, CDR2 YNFKEQ. Here the CDR3 reads CASSQEGGNTEAFF. The CDR3 DNA sequence: TGTGCCAGCAGCCAAGAAGGAGGCAACACTGAAGCTTTCTTT.

J is TRBJ1-3 and V is TRBV29-1; no clear D gene. Trimming removed 4 bases at V and 0 bases at J, with 10 bases between. This CDR3 contains 14 residues. The germline V gene has CDR1 SQVTM and CDR2 ANQGSEA. The CDR3 sequence: CSVAWEHSGNTIYF. CDR3 DNA sequence: TGCAGCGTTGCGTGGGAGCACTCTGGAAACACCATATATTTT. The whole variable domain, remainder taken from reference TRBV29-1 and TRBJ1-3, is SAVISQKPSRDICQRGTSLTIQCQVDSQVTMMFWYRQQPGQSLTLIATANQGSEATYESGFVIDKFPISRPNLTFSTLTVSNMSPEDSSIYLCSVAWEHSGNTIYFGEGSWLTVV.

V usage is TRBV19 and J usage is TRBJ2-1; maybe TRBD2 (6 bases). This CDR3 region has 16 residues. The ends were cut back, 6 bases at V and 4 bases at J, with 19 bases in the middle. Looked up from germline, CDR1 is LNHDA and CDR2 is SQIVND (reference sequence). Written as DNA, the CDR3 is TGTGCCAGTAGACCTTATGTACTAGCTTCGTACAATGAGCAGTTCTTC. It translates to CASRPYVLASYNEQFF.

V is TRBV7-8 and J is TRBJ1-4; TRBD1 matches 7 bases. Germline CDR1 reads SGHVS; CDR2 reads FQNEAQ. After removal of 5 bases from V and 6 bases from J, the junction contained 9 bases not matched to a gene. The CDR3 runs 15 residues. CDR3 loop: CASSPSQGKDEKLFF. The DNA of the CDR3 is TGTGCCAGCAGCCCCTCACAGGGGAAGGATGAAAAACTGTTTTTT.

The chain joins TRBV19 to TRBJ1-1, with 10 nucleotides matching TRBD1. The CDR3 runs 15 residues. V gave up 3 bases and J gave up 10 bases; unmatched junction bases: 11. Germline V gives CDR1 LNHDA, CDR2 SQIVND (reference sequence). This CDR3 reads CASSIWRRQGAAAFF. CDR3 sequence (DNA): TGTGCCAGTAGTATCTGGCGACGACAGGGGGCGGCAGCTTTCTTT.

The V and J genes are TRBV6-5 and TRBJ2-1; D is undetermined. Germline values: CDR1 MNHEY, CDR2 SVGAGI. V shed 7 bases and J shed 0 bases, with 10 bases lying between them. The CDR3 is 14 residues long. In DNA, the CDR3 is TGTGCCAGCACCGAAGCCGGCTCCTACAATGAGCAGTTCTTC. Encoded protein: CASTEAGSYNEQFF.

The gene calls are TRBV9 and TRBJ2-2; D perhaps matches TRBD1 (5 bases). This CDR3 comprises 12 residues. Deletions cut 3 bases from V and 9 bases from J, with 9 bases between. The V gene's germline CDR1 is SGDLS and CDR2 YYNGEE. The CDR3 region is CASSAQGRELFF. CDR3 DNA: TGTGCCAGCAGCGCCCAGGGTCGGGAGCTGTTTTTT.